This T cell receptor beta chain comes out of a study of long-term antiretroviral therapy in people with HIV. Study observations and caveats: Transplant-donor-level diversity was not reached after ART, though diversity increased. Clones that expanded before ART (that is, prior to treatment) dominated the repertoire at all time points.

In the United States, treatment was given to all participants with HIV. The CDR3 length is 13 residues. Between the trimmed V and J ends, which lost 2 bases and 4 bases, there was a span of 8 bases. Germline CDR1 and CDR2: MRHNA and SNTAGT. This clone was counted only a few times. Its antigen is undetermined. It was version v3.0 of the immunoSEQ assay that was run at survey level. Repertoires were generated with immunoSEQ multiplex PCR, while TCRdb's copy carries only in-frame clones and drops some. The data hold about 25,000 clones, with 60% to 80% observed a single time. The rearrangement uses TRBV6-4 and TRBJ1-1; D possibly corresponds to TRBD1 (6 bases). Sequencing used unsorted PBMCs, obtained 2.1 years after starting antiretroviral therapy. The TCR was taken from a man between 25 and 39 years old with HIV. CDR3 loop: CASSDKDSTEAFF. The CDR3 coding sequence is TGTGCCAGCAGTGACAAGGACAGCACTGAAGCTTTCTTT.